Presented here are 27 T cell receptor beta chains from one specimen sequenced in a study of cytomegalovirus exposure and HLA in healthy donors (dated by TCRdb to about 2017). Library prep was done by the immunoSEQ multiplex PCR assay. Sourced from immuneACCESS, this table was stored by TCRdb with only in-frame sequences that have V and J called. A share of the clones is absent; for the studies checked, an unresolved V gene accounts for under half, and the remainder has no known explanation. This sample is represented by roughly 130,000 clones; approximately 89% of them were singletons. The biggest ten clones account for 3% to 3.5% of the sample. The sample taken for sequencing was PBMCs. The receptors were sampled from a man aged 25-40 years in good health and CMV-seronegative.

The CDR3 sequence is CASSSRTSGAQETQYF. CDR3 bases: TGTGCCAGCAGCTCCCGGACTAGCGGGGCACAAGAGACCCAGTACTTC. The chain links TRBV11-2 to TRBJ2-5; TRBD2 matches 12 bases. This CDR3 contains 16 residues. V lost 4 bases to trimming and J lost 2 bases; unmatched junction nucleotides: 5. Germline CDR1 and CDR2: SGHAT and FQNNGV.

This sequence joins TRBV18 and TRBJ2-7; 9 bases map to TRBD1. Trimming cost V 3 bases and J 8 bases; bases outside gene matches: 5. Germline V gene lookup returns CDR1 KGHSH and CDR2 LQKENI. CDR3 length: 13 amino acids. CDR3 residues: CASSPAGQGQQYF. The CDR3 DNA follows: TGTGCCAGCTCACCTGCGGGACAGGGCCAGCAGTACTTC. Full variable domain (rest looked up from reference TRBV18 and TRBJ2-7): NAGVMQNPRHLVRRRGQEARLRCSPMKGHSHVYWYRQLPEEGLKFMVYLQKENIIDESGMPKERFSAEFPKEGPSILRIQQVVRGDSAAYFCASSPAGQGQQYFGPGTRLTVT.

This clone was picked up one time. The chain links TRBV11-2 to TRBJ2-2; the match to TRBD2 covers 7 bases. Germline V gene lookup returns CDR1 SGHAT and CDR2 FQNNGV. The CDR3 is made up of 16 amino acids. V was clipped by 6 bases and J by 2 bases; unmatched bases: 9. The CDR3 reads CASRSAGETNTGELFF. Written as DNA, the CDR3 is TGTGCCAGCAGGTCCGCGGGGGAGACAAACACCGGGGAGCTGTTTTTT.

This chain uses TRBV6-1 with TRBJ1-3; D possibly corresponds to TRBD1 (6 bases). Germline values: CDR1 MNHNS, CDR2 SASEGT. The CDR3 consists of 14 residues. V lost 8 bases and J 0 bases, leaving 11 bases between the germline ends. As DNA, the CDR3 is TGTGCCAGCGGGGACACGCTCTCTGGAAACACCATATATTTT. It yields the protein CASGDTLSGNTIYF.

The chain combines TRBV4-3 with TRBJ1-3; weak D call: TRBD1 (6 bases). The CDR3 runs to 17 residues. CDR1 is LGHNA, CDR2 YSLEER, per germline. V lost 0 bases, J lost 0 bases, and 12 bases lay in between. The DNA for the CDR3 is TGCGCCAGCAGCCAAGACTACAGGGCGACCTCTGGAAACACCATATATTTT. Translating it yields CASSQDYRATSGNTIYF.

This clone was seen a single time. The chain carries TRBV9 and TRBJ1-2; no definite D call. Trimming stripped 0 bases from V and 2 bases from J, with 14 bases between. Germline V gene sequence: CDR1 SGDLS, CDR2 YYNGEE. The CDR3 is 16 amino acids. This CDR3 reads CASSVESGVLNYGYTF. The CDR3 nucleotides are TGTGCCAGCAGCGTAGAGTCCGGGGTCTTAAACTATGGCTACACCTTC.

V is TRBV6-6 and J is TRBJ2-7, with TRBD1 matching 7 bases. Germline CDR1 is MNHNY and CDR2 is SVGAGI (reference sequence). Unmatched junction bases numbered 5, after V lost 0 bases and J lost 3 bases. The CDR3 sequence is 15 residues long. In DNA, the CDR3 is TGTGCCAGCAGTTACTCGGAGACAGGGATCTACGAGCAGTACTTC. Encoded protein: CASSYSETGIYEQYF.

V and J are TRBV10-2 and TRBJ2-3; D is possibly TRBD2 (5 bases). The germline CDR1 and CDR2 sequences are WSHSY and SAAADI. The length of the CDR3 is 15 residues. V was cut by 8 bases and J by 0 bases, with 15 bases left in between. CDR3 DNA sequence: TGCGCCAGCTCCCGGACTTTACAAAGCACAGATACGCAGTATTTT. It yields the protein CASSRTLQSTDTQYF.

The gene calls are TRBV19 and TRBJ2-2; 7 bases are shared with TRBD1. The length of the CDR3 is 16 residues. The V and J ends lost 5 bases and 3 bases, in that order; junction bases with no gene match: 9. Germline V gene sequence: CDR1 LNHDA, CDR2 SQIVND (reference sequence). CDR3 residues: CASSSRRDSYTGELFF. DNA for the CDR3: TGTGCCAGTAGTTCTCGCCGGGACAGTTACACCGGGGAGCTGTTTTTT.

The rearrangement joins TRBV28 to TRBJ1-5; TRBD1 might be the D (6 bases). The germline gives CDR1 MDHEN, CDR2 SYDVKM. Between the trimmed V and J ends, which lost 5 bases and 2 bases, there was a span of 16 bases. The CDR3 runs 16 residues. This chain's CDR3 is CASSPYFRGGNQPQHF. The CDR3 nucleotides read TGTGCCAGCAGTCCGTACTTCAGGGGTGGCAATCAGCCCCAGCATTTT.

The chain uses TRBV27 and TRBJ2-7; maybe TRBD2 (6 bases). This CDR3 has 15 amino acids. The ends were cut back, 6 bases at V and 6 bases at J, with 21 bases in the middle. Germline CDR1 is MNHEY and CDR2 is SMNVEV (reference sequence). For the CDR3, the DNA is TGTGCCAGCAGATCCGGGACTTCAGACTGGTCCGAGCAGTACTTC. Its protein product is CASRSGTSDWSEQYF.

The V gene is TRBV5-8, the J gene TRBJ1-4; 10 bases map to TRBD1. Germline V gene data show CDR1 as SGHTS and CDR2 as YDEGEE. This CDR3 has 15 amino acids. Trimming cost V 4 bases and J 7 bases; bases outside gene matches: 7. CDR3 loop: CASSQDRGIGEKLFF. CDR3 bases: TGTGCCAGCAGCCAGGACAGGGGGATAGGTGAAAAACTGTTTTTT.

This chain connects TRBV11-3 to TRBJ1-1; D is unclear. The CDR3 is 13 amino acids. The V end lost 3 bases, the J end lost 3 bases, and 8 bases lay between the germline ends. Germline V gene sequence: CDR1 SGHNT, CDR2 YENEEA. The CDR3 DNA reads TGTGCCAGCAGCTTTAGAGAAGACACTGAAGCTTTCTTT. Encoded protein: CASSFREDTEAFF.

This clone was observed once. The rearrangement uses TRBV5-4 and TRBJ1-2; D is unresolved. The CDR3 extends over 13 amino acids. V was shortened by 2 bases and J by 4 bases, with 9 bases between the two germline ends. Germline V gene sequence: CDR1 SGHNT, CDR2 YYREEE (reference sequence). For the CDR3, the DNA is TGTGCCAGCAGCTTTGGCAGTATCTATGGCTACACCTTC. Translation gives CASSFGSIYGYTF. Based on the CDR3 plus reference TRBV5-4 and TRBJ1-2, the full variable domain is ETGVTQSPTHLIKTRGQQVTLRCSSQSGHNTVSWYQQALGQGPQFIFQYYREEENGRGNFPPRFSGLQFPNYSSELNVNALELDDSALYLCASSFGSIYGYTFGSGTRLTVV.

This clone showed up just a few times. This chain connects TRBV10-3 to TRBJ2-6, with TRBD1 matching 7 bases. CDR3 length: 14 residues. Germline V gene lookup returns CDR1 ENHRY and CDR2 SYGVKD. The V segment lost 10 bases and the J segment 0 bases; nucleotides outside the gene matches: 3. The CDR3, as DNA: TGTGCCAGTCGGGACAGCTCTGGGGCCAACGTCCTGACTTTC. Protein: CASRDSSGANVLTF.

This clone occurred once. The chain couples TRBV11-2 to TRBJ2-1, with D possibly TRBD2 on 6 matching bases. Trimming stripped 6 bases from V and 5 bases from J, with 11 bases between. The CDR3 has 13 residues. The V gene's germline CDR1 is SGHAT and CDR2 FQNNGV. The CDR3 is CASRIQRDNEQFF. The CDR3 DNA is TGTGCCAGCAGAATTCAGCGGGACAATGAGCAGTTCTTC.

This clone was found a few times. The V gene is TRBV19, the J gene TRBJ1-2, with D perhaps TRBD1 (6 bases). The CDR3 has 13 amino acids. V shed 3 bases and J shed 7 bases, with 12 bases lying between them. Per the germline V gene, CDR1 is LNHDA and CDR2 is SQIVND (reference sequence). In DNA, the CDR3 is TGTGCCAGTAGTATGGCCACAGGGTTTGGCTACACCTTC. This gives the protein CASSMATGFGYTF.

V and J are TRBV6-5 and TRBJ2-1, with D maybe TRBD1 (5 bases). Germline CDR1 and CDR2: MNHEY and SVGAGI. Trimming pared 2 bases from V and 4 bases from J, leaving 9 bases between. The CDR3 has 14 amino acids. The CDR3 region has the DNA TGTGCCAGCAGTTACGCAGACAGTTACAATGAGCAGTTCTTC. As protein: CASSYADSYNEQFF.

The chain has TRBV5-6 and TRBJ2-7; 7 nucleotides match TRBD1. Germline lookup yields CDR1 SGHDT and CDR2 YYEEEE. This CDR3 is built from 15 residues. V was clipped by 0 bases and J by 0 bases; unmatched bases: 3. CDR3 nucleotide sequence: TGTGCCAGCAGCTTGGAGGGGGCTAGCTCCTACGAGCAGTACTTC. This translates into CASSLEGASSYEQYF.

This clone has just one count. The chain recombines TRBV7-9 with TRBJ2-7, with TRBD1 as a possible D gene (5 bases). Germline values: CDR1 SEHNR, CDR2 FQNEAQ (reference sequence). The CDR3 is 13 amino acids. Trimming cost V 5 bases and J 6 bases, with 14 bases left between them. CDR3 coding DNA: TGTGCCAGCAGCCAAACAGGCTCTCTCGAGCAGTACTTC. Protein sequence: CASSQTGSLEQYF.

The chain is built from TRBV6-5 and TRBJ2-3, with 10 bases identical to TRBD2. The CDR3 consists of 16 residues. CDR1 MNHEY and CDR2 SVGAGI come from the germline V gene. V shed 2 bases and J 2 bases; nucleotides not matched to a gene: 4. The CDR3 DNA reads TGTGCCAGCAGTTACGGACTAGCGGAGTTCACAGATACGCAGTATTTT. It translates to CASSYGLAEFTDTQYF.

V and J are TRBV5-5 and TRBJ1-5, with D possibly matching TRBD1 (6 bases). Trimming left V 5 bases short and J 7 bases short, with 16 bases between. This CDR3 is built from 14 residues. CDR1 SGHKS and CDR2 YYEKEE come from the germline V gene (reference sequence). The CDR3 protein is CASSYSQGSQPQHF. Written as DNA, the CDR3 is TGTGCCAGCAGTTATTCACAGGGTTCGCAGCCCCAGCATTTT.

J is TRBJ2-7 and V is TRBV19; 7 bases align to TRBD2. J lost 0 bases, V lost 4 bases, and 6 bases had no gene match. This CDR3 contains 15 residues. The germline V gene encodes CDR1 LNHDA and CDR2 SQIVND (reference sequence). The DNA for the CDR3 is TGTGCCAGTAGTAAGGCTTGGGGGGGCTCCTACGAGCAGTACTTC. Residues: CASSKAWGGSYEQYF. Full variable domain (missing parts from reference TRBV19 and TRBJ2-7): DGGITQSPKYLFRKEGQNVTLSCEQNLNHDAMYWYRQDPGQGLRLIYYSQIVNDFQKGDIAEGYSVSREKKESFPLTVTSAQKNPTAFYLCASSKAWGGSYEQYFGPGTRLTVT.

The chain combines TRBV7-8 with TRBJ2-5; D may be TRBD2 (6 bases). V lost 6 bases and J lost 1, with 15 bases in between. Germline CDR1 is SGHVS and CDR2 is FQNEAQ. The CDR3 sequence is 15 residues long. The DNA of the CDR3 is TGTGCCAGCAGTCTAGGGGCGGGGACCCAAGAGACCCAGTACTTC. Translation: CASSLGAGTQETQYF. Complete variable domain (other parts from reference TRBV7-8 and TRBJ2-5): GAGVSQSPRYKVAKRGQDVALRCDPISGHVSLFWYQQALGQGPEFLTYFQNEAQLDKSGLPSDRFFAERPEGSVSTLKIQRTQQEDSAVYLCASSLGAGTQETQYFGPGTRLLVL.

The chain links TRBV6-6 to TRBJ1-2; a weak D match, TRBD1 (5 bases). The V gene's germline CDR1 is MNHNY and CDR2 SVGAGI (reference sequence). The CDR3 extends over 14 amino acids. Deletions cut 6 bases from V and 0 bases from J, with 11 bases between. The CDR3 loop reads CASSRDRANYGYTF. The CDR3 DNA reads TGTGCCAGCAGCCGCGACAGAGCTAACTATGGCTACACCTTC.

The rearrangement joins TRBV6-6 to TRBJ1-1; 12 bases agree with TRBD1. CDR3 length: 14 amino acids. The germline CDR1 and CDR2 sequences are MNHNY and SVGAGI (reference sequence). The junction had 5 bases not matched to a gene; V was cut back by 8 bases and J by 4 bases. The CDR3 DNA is TGTGCCAGCCGGGACAGGGGGCAGAGCACTGAAGCTTTCTTT. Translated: CASRDRGQSTEAFF.

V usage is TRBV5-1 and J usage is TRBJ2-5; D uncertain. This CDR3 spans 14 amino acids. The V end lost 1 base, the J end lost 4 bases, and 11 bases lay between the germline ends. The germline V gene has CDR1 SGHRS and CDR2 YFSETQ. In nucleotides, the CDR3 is TGCGCCAGCAGCTTGTATGGGCTACCAGAGACCCAGTACTTC. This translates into CASSLYGLPETQYF.